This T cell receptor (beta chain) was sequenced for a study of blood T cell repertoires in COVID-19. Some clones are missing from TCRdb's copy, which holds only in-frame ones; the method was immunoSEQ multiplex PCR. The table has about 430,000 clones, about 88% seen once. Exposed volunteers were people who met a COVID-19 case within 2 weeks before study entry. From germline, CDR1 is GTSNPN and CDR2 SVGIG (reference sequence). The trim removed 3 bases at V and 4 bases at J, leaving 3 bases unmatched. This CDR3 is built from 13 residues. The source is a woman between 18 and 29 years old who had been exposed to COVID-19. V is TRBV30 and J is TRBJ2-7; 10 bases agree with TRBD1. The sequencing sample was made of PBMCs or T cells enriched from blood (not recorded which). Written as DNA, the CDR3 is TGTGCCTGGAGCCCGGGACAGGGGTACGAGCAGTACTTC. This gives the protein CAWSPGQGYEQYF.